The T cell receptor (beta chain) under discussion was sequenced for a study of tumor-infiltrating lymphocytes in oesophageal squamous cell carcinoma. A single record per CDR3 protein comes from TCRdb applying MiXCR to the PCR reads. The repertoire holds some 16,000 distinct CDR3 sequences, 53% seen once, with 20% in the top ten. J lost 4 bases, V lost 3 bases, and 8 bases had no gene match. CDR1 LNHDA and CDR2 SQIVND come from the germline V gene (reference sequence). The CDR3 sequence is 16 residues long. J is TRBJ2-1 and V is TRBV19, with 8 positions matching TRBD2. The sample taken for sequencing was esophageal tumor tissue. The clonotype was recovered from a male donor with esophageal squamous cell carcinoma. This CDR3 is CASSMELLAAYNEQFF. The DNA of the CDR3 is TGTGCCAGTAGTATGGAGCTACTAGCGGCATACAATGAGCAGTTCTTC.